The rows below give T cell receptor beta chains drawn from one sample of a study of blood T cell repertoires in COVID-19. Sequenced by immunoSEQ multiplex PCR; TCRdb stores in-frame clones only, minus some. The table records 110,000 or so clones, over 80% of them present only once. Sequencing was carried out using peripheral blood. These receptors all stem from a woman aged 45-65 years with acute or convalescent COVID-19. Both conserved end residues are part of each CDR3. The D gene is left open where the match is weak. Clone size is stated in some rows and not others, as once, few, many or a class when expanded.

abundance: once; v_gene: TRBV5-6; j_gene: TRBJ2-7; d_gene: NA; CDR3aa: CASSLWDTYEQYF; CDR3nt: TGTGCCAGCAGCTTGTGGGACACGTACGAGCAGTACTTC
abundance: once; v_gene: TRBV5-1; j_gene: TRBJ2-1; d_gene: TRBD2; CDR3aa: CASSLTPAGGAYNEQFF; CDR3nt: TGCGCCAGCAGCTTGACGCCTGCGGGAGGGGCCTACAATGAGCAGTTCTTC
abundance: NA; v_gene: TRBV6-1; j_gene: TRBJ2-7; d_gene: TRBD2; CDR3aa: CASSEWLAATGEQYF; CDR3nt: TGTGCCAGCAGTGAATGGCTAGCGGCAACGGGCGAGCAGTACTTC
abundance: NA; v_gene: TRBV7-3; j_gene: TRBJ2-7; d_gene: TRBD2; CDR3aa: CASSLAGAGGAYEQYF; CDR3nt: TGTGCCAGCAGCTTAGCCGGAGCGGGGGGTGCCTACGAGCAGTACTTC
abundance: NA; v_gene: TRBV28; j_gene: TRBJ2-5; d_gene: NA; CDR3aa: CASSLWQAGAETQYF; CDR3nt: TGTGCCAGCAGTTTATGGCAGGCTGGGGCAGAGACCCAGTACTTC
abundance: once; v_gene: TRBV7-2; j_gene: TRBJ1-2; d_gene: TRBD1; CDR3aa: CASSPGTANYGYTF; CDR3nt: TGTGCCAGCAGCCCCGGGACAGCGAACTATGGCTACACCTTC
abundance: NA; v_gene: TRBV3-1/TRBV3-2; j_gene: TRBJ1-1; d_gene: NA; CDR3aa: CASSQDWQGGAFF; CDR3nt: TGTGCCAGCAGCCAAGATTGGCAGGGAGGGGCTTTCTTT
abundance: NA; v_gene: TRBV9; j_gene: TRBJ1-2; d_gene: NA; CDR3aa: CASSATPWGEHYGYTF; CDR3nt: TGTGCCAGCAGCGCGACACCGTGGGGAGAACACTATGGCTACACCTTC
abundance: NA; v_gene: TRBV9; j_gene: TRBJ1-4; d_gene: NA; CDR3aa: CASSVDVRNEKLFF; CDR3nt: TGTGCCAGCAGCGTAGACGTCCGGAATGAAAAACTGTTTTTT
abundance: NA; v_gene: TRBV7-9; j_gene: TRBJ1-2; d_gene: TRBD1; CDR3aa: CASSLIQGAAGYTF; CDR3nt: TGTGCCAGCAGCTTAATACAGGGGGCGGCTGGCTACACCTTC
abundance: NA; v_gene: TRBV19; j_gene: TRBJ1-6; d_gene: NA; CDR3aa: CASSTRTTSISPLHF; CDR3nt: TGTGCCAGTAGTACCCGGACTACCAGTATTTCACCCCTCCACTTT
abundance: NA; v_gene: TRBV30; j_gene: TRBJ1-2; d_gene: NA; CDR3aa: CAWGGARDGYTF; CDR3nt: TGTGCCTGGGGGGGGGCACGAGATGGCTACACCTTC
abundance: few; v_gene: TRBV4-2; j_gene: TRBJ1-5; d_gene: NA; CDR3aa: CATSPPEGPQHF; CDR3nt: TGTGCCACCTCGCCCCCGGAGGGGCCCCAGCATTTT
abundance: once; v_gene: TRBV18; j_gene: TRBJ2-1; d_gene: TRBD1; CDR3aa: CASSPPGQGYNEQFF; CDR3nt: TGTGCCAGCTCACCACCGGGACAGGGATACAATGAGCAGTTCTTC
abundance: NA; v_gene: TRBV3-1/TRBV3-2; j_gene: TRBJ2-5; d_gene: NA; CDR3aa: CASSHNNQETQYF; CDR3nt: TGTGCCAGCAGCCATAATAACCAAGAGACCCAGTACTTC
abundance: NA; v_gene: TRBV13; j_gene: TRBJ2-7; d_gene: TRBD2; CDR3aa: CASSPGLAGSSYEQYF; CDR3nt: TGTGCCAGCAGCCCGGGACTAGCGGGGAGCTCCTACGAGCAGTACTTC
abundance: NA; v_gene: TRBV3-1/TRBV3-2; j_gene: TRBJ1-4; d_gene: TRBD1; CDR3aa: CASSQATGQGSEKLFF; CDR3nt: TGTGCCAGCAGCCAAGCGACGGGACAGGGATCCGAAAAACTGTTTTTT
abundance: NA; v_gene: TRBV9; j_gene: TRBJ2-1; d_gene: TRBD2; CDR3aa: CASSEGLAGWNEQFF; CDR3nt: TGTGCCAGCAGCGAGGGACTAGCGGGCTGGAATGAGCAGTTCTTC
abundance: once; v_gene: TRBV3-1/TRBV3-2; j_gene: TRBJ1-1; d_gene: NA; CDR3aa: CASSRRQDTEAFF; CDR3nt: TGTGCCAGCAGCCGACGTCAGGACACTGAAGCTTTCTTT
abundance: NA; v_gene: TRBV4-2; j_gene: TRBJ1-1; d_gene: NA; CDR3aa: CASSQDPYQGNTEAFF; CDR3nt: TGTGCCAGCAGCCAAGACCCCTATCAGGGAAACACTGAAGCTTTCTTT
abundance: NA; v_gene: TRBV11-3; j_gene: TRBJ1-4; d_gene: TRBD1; CDR3aa: CASSSQGAVNEKLFF; CDR3nt: TGTGCCAGCAGCTCACAGGGGGCAGTTAATGAAAAACTGTTTTTT
abundance: NA; v_gene: TRBV3-1/TRBV3-2; j_gene: TRBJ2-2; d_gene: TRBD2; CDR3aa: CATPGGIIFGELFF; CDR3nt: TGTGCCACCCCCGGGGGGATAATTTTCGGGGAGCTGTTTTTT
abundance: NA; v_gene: TRBV6-5; j_gene: TRBJ2-5; d_gene: TRBD2; CDR3aa: CASSRLAGGGETQYF; CDR3nt: TGTGCCAGCAGTCGTCTAGCGGGGGGAGGAGAGACCCAGTACTTC
abundance: NA; v_gene: TRBV13; j_gene: TRBJ1-5; d_gene: NA; CDR3aa: CASSLGGQVATDQPQHF; CDR3nt: TGTGCCAGCAGCTTAGGTGGACAAGTTGCGACCGATCAGCCCCAGCATTTT
abundance: NA; v_gene: TRBV6-2/TRBV6-3; j_gene: TRBJ2-7; d_gene: NA; CDR3aa: CASSYMGGSYEQYF; CDR3nt: TGTGCCAGCAGTTATATGGGCGGGTCCTACGAGCAGTACTTC
abundance: NA; v_gene: TRBV24-1; j_gene: TRBJ2-5; d_gene: TRBD2; CDR3aa: CATSGPGLAGVGEETQYF; CDR3nt: TGTGCCACCAGTGGCCCGGGACTAGCGGGAGTAGGGGAAGAGACCCAGTACTTC
abundance: NA; v_gene: TRBV3-1/TRBV3-2; j_gene: TRBJ1-2; d_gene: NA; CDR3aa: CASSQDGRNLNYGYTF; CDR3nt: TGTGCCAGCAGCCAAGACGGCAGGAACCTCAACTATGGCTACACCTTC
abundance: few; v_gene: TRBV2; j_gene: TRBJ1-2; d_gene: NA; CDR3aa: CASSSGTLKGYTF; CDR3nt: TGTGCCAGCAGCTCCGGGACACTCAAAGGCTACACCTTC
abundance: NA; v_gene: TRBV6-5; j_gene: TRBJ1-1; d_gene: TRBD1; CDR3aa: CASSPRQGDTEAFF; CDR3nt: TGTGCCAGCAGTCCTAGACAGGGTGACACTGAAGCTTTCTTT
abundance: NA; v_gene: TRBV19; j_gene: TRBJ2-1; d_gene: TRBD2; CDR3aa: CASSAASGRISYNEQFF; CDR3nt: TGTGCCAGTAGTGCTGCTAGCGGGAGAATCTCCTACAATGAGCAGTTCTTC
abundance: NA; v_gene: TRBV10-1; j_gene: TRBJ2-3; d_gene: NA; CDR3aa: CASSESTYLPTDTQYF; CDR3nt: TGCGCCAGCAGTGAGTCAACCTACCTTCCCACAGATACGCAGTATTTT
abundance: NA; v_gene: TRBV29-1; j_gene: TRBJ2-3; d_gene: NA; CDR3aa: CSVSRDLAISSTDTQYF; CDR3nt: TGCAGCGTGTCGAGGGATCTAGCGATATCTAGCACAGATACGCAGTATTTT
abundance: NA; v_gene: TRBV5-1; j_gene: TRBJ2-1; d_gene: NA; CDR3aa: CASSFEVGRGVDNEQFF; CDR3nt: TGCGCCAGCAGCTTTGAAGTTGGCAGGGGGGTCGACAATGAGCAGTTCTTC
abundance: NA; v_gene: TRBV7-9; j_gene: TRBJ1-2; d_gene: NA; CDR3aa: CASTQGGNYGYTF; CDR3nt: TGTGCCAGCACCCAGGGAGGGAACTATGGCTACACCTTC
abundance: NA; v_gene: TRBV7-9; j_gene: TRBJ1-2; d_gene: NA; CDR3aa: CASSLFSAWQGNYGYTF; CDR3nt: TGTGCCAGCAGCTTATTCAGTGCCTGGCAGGGTAACTATGGCTACACCTTC
abundance: NA; v_gene: TRBV10-3; j_gene: TRBJ1-1; d_gene: NA; CDR3aa: CAISESRERGEAFF; CDR3nt: TGTGCCATCAGTGAGTCCCGGGAACGGGGTGAAGCTTTCTTT
abundance: NA; v_gene: TRBV27; j_gene: TRBJ2-5; d_gene: NA; CDR3aa: CASSFLGAGRETQYF; CDR3nt: TGTGCCAGCAGTTTTCTGGGGGCCGGACGGGAGACCCAGTACTTC
abundance: NA; v_gene: TRBV4-1; j_gene: TRBJ1-3; d_gene: NA; CDR3aa: CASSLGGSSGNTIYF; CDR3nt: TGCGCCAGCAGCCTGGGGGGGAGCTCTGGAAACACCATATATTTT
abundance: NA; v_gene: TRBV10-2; j_gene: TRBJ1-2; d_gene: TRBD1; CDR3aa: CASSSDRGQGPTF; CDR3nt: TGCGCCAGCAGTTCAGACCGGGGACAGGGGCCCACCTTC
abundance: NA; v_gene: TRBV27; j_gene: TRBJ2-3; d_gene: NA; CDR3aa: CASRTIQGITDTQYF; CDR3nt: TGTGCCAGCAGGACGATACAGGGAATCACAGATACGCAGTATTTT
abundance: NA; v_gene: TRBV6-2/TRBV6-3; j_gene: TRBJ1-1; d_gene: NA; CDR3aa: CASSRRNTEAFF; CDR3nt: TGTGCCAGCAGTCGGAGGAATACTGAAGCTTTCTTT